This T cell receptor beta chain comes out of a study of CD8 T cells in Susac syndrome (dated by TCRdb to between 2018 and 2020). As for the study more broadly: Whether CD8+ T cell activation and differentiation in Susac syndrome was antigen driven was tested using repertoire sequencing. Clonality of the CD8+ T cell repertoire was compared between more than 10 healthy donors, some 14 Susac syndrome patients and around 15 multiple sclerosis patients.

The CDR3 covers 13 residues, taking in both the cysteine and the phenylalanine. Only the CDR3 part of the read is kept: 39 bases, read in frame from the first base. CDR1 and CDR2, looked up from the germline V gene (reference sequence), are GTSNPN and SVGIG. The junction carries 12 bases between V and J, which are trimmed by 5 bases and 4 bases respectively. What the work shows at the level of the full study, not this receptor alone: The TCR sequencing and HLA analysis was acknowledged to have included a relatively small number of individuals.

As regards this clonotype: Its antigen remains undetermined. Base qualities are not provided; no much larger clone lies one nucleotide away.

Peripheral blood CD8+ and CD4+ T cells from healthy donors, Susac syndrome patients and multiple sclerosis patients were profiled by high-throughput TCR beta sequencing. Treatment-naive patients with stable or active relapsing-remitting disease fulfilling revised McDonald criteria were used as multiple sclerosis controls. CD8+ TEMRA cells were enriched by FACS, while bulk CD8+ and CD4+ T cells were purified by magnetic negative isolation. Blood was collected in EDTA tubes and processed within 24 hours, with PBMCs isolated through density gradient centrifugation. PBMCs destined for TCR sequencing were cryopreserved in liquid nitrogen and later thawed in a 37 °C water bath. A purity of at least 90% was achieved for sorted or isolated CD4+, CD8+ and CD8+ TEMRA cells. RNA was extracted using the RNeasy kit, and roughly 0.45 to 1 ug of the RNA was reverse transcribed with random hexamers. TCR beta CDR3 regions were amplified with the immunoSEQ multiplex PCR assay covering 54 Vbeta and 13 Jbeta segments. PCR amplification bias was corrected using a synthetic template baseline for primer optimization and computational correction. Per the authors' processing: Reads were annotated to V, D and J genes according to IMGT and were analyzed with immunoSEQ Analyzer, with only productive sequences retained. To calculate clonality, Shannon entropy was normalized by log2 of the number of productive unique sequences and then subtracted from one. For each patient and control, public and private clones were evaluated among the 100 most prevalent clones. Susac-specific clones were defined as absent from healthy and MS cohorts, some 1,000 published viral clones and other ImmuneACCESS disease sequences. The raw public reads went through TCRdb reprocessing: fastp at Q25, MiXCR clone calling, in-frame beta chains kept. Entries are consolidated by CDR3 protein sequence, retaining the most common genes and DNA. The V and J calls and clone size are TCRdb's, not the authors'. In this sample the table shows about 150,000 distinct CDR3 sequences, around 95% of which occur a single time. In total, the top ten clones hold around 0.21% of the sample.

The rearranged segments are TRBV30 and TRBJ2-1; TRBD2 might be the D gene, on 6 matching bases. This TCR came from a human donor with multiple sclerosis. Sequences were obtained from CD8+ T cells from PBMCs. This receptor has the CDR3 CAWGIGTYNEQFF. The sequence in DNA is TGTGCCTGGGGAATAGGGACTTACAATGAGCAGTTCTTC.